Each of the 27 T cell receptor beta chains below was sequenced from the same sample in a study of a mutant IDH1 vaccine in newly diagnosed glioma. This table comes from immunoSEQ multiplex PCR, and its TCRdb copy is limited to in-frame clones, with some not included. There are 52,000 or so clones in the sample; 75% to 90% occur only once, and roughly 6% lies in the top ten. Documented time point: week 23, last vaccination. Doses consisted of 300 ug of mutant IDH1 20-mer peptide each, paired with topical imiquimod. These receptors' targets are unknown. Sequencing used PBMCs, obtained from a glioma patient whose treatment included an IDH1 peptide vaccine. These receptors came from a man aged 40-49 years with glioma.

The J gene is TRBJ2-3, the V gene TRBV29-1; no clear D. Germline V gene data show CDR1 as SQVTM and CDR2 as ANQGSEA. The CDR3 is 12 residues long. The V end lost 7 bases, the J end lost 4 bases, and 12 bases lay between the germline ends. The CDR3 here is CSGKGSADTQYF. Here the CDR3 DNA reads TGCAGCGGAAAGGGTTCCGCAGATACGCAGTATTTT.

This clone was counted only a few times. The V call is TRBV30, the J call TRBJ1-5; no firm D call. The ends were cut back, 0 bases at V and 2 bases at J, with 8 bases in the middle. Germline values: CDR1 GTSNPN, CDR2 SVGIG (reference sequence). The CDR3 is 14 residues long. As DNA, the CDR3 is TGTGCCTGGAGTGTCAGTAGCGGCAATCAGCCCCAGCATTTT. It is translated as CAWSVSSGNQPQHF. Full variable domain (missing parts from reference TRBV30 and TRBJ1-5): SQTIHQWPATLVQPVGSPLSLECTVEGTSNPNLYWYRQAAGRGLQLLFYSVGIGQISSEVPQNLSASRPQDRQFILSSKKLLLSDSGFYLCAWSVSSGNQPQHFGDGTRLSIL.

The CDR3 reads CASSQADRDNQPQHF. The CDR3 region has the DNA TGCGCCAGCAGCCAAGCGGACAGGGACAATCAGCCCCAGCATTTT. The chain is built from TRBV4-1 and TRBJ1-5; 8 bases are a match to TRBD1. Germline loops: CDR1 MGHRA, CDR2 YSYEKL. The CDR3 totals 15 residues. J was trimmed by 3 bases and V by 1 base; bases with no gene match: 2.

V usage is TRBV19 and J usage is TRBJ1-1; maybe TRBD1 (6 bases). Germline CDR1 reads LNHDA; CDR2 reads SQIVND (reference sequence). CDR3 length: 16 amino acids. Trimming removed 4 bases at V and 1 base at J, with 16 bases between. CDR3 residues: CASSTARQVANTEAFF. The CDR3 DNA reads as TGTGCCAGTAGTACGGCCCGACAGGTGGCGAACACTGAAGCTTTCTTT.

The chain combines TRBV6-5 with TRBJ2-5; TRBD2 might be the D (5 bases). V was pared by 4 bases and J by 5 bases, with 20 bases between. The CDR3 is 16 amino acids. Per germline, CDR1 MNHEY and CDR2 SVGAGI. CDR3 in DNA: TGTGCCAGCAGTTCCTCAGCGGATACTCCTCGGGAGACCCAGTACTTC. The encoded protein is CASSSSADTPRETQYF.

The chain couples TRBV19 to TRBJ2-3, with D unresolved. The CDR3 extends over 12 amino acids. The V end lost 4 bases, the J end lost 3 bases, and 5 bases lay between the germline ends. Germline CDR1 reads LNHDA; CDR2 reads SQIVND (reference sequence). This CDR3 is CASSTGTDTQYF. DNA of the CDR3: TGTGCCAGTAGTACAGGAACAGATACGCAGTATTTT. Full variable domain (rest looked up from reference TRBV19 and TRBJ2-3): DGGITQSPKYLFRKEGQNVTLSCEQNLNHDAMYWYRQDPGQGLRLIYYSQIVNDFQKGDIAEGYSVSREKKESFPLTVTSAQKNPTAFYLCASSTGTDTQYFGPGTRLTVL.

The chain employs TRBV6-5 and TRBJ2-1; 8 nucleotides match TRBD2. This CDR3 comprises 15 residues. The V and J ends lost 6 bases and 9 bases, in that order; junction bases with no gene match: 13. Germline CDR1 reads MNHEY; CDR2 reads SVGAGI. The DNA for the CDR3 is TGTGCCAGCAGGGCCGGGACTAGATCTTCCAGTGAGCAGTTCTTC. This encodes CASRAGTRSSSEQFF.

V is TRBV2 and J is TRBJ2-7; D perhaps matches TRBD2 (6 bases). The V gene's germline CDR1 is SNHLY and CDR2 FYNNEI. The CDR3 runs 16 residues. V dropped 1 base and J dropped 0 bases, with 13 bases sitting between them. CDR3 in amino acids: CASSEGGTVSSYEQYF. The CDR3, as DNA: TGTGCCAGCAGTGAAGGCGGGACGGTAAGCTCCTACGAGCAGTACTTC.

The chain joins TRBV29-1 to TRBJ1-5, with 9 bases that match TRBD1. Germline-derived CDR1 and CDR2 are SQVTM and ANQGSEA. The junction had 3 bases not matched to a gene; V was cut back by 5 bases and J by 4 bases. CDR3 length: 13 amino acids. CDR3 nucleotides: TGCAGCGTTACGGACAGGGGAAATCAGCCCCAGCATTTT. This gives the protein CSVTDRGNQPQHF.

The chain links TRBV21-1 to TRBJ1-4. TRBV21-1 constitutes a pseudogene. This CDR3 contains 16 residues. Here the CDR3 DNA reads TGTGCCAGCAGCAAATTCCGTTCGGGGCTAGGGGAAAAACTGTTTTTT. Translating gives CASSKFRSGLGEKLFF.

V is TRBV19 and J is TRBJ1-1; D not resolved. This CDR3 is 13 amino acids long. Trimming pared 0 bases from V and 8 bases from J, leaving 10 bases between. Germline CDR1 LNHDA, CDR2 SQIVND (reference sequence). CDR3 loop: CASSIEGIREAFF. The CDR3 nucleotides read TGTGCCAGTAGTATAGAGGGGATAAGGGAAGCTTTCTTT.

The chain links TRBV19 to TRBJ1-1, with D hard to call. CDR3 length: 14 amino acids. Trimming shortened V by 2 bases and J by 1 base, and 8 bases separated the two germline ends. The germline V gene encodes CDR1 LNHDA and CDR2 SQIVND (reference sequence). Here the CDR3 reads CASSISWSNTEAFF. The DNA for the CDR3 is TGTGCCAGTAGTATATCCTGGTCGAACACTGAAGCTTTCTTT.

The chain links TRBV29-1 to TRBJ2-5; 10 bases are a match to TRBD1. CDR1 and CDR2 (germline): SQVTM, ANQGSEA. This CDR3 contains 13 residues. V dropped 2 bases and J dropped 4; count of bases not matched to a gene: 1. The CDR3 DNA is TGCAGCGTTGAATGGACAGGGGGAGAGACCCAGTACTTC. Its protein is CSVEWTGGETQYF.

The chain recombines TRBV2 with TRBJ1-1, with 9 nucleotides matching TRBD1. J was trimmed by 0 bases and V by 4 bases; bases with no gene match: 0. Germline CDR1 and CDR2: SNHLY and FYNNEI. This CDR3 has 14 residues. The CDR3 loop is CASSGTGVNTEAFF. The CDR3 DNA is TGTGCCAGCAGTGGGACAGGGGTGAACACTGAAGCTTTCTTT.

J is TRBJ2-6 and V is TRBV29-1, with D perhaps assigned TRBD1 or TRBD2 (5 bases each). CDR1 is SQVTM and CDR2 is ANQGSEA in the germline V gene. Trimming removed 7 bases at V and 9 bases at J, with 25 bases between. This CDR3 spans 16 amino acids. CDR3 loop: CSAQTDGQASGNVLTF. In DNA, the CDR3 is TGCAGCGCCCAGACCGACGGACAAGCAAGCGGCAACGTCCTGACTTTC.

V is TRBV19 and J is TRBJ1-5; 9 positions agree with TRBD1. The CDR3 contains 16 residues. The germline CDR1 and CDR2 sequences are LNHDA and SQIVND (reference sequence). V dropped 5 bases and J dropped 1; count of bases not matched to a gene: 6. CDR3 region: CASSRRQGESNQPQHF. For the CDR3, the DNA is TGTGCCAGTAGTCGACGACAGGGGGAGAGCAATCAGCCCCAGCATTTT.

DNA for the CDR3: TGCGCCAGCAGCCAACTGACAGGCGCCTACGAGCAGTACTTC. As protein: CASSQLTGAYEQYF. This chain joins TRBV4-1 and TRBJ2-7; a weak D match, TRBD1 (6 bases). Germline V lookup: CDR1 MGHRA, CDR2 YSYEKL. The V end was cut by 2 bases, the J end by 2 bases, with 10 bases between. The CDR3 is made up of 14 amino acids.

This chain connects TRBV4-1 to TRBJ1-1, with D possibly matching TRBD1 (6 bases). Germline lookup yields CDR1 MGHRA and CDR2 YSYEKL. V was shortened by 2 bases and J by 1 base, with 11 bases between the two germline ends. The CDR3 has 15 residues. CDR3 protein: CASSQTIQGNTEAFF. The CDR3 DNA reads TGCGCCAGCAGCCAAACGATACAGGGGAACACTGAAGCTTTCTTT.

J is TRBJ2-5 and V is TRBV5-6, with TRBD1 matching over 7 bases. The V segment lost 5 bases and the J segment 1 base; nucleotides outside the gene matches: 8. The CDR3 runs 15 residues. The germline CDR1 and CDR2 sequences are SGHDT and YYEEEE. The CDR3 loop reads CASSTAGGTQETQYF. The CDR3 nucleotides read TGTGCCAGCAGTACAGCAGGGGGAACCCAAGAGACCCAGTACTTC.

The genes are TRBV5-4 and TRBJ2-3; 14 bases match TRBD2. V was pared by 4 bases and J by 6 bases, with 4 bases of the junction left unmatched. The CDR3 totals 15 residues. The germline V gene has CDR1 SGHNT and CDR2 YYREEE (reference sequence). CDR3 sequence (DNA): TGTGCCAGCAGCGGGGGACTAGCGGGGGTGGATACGCAGTATTTT. Protein: CASSGGLAGVDTQYF.

CDR3 amino acids: CASSSRGKSPYGYTF. In nucleotides, the CDR3 is TGCGCCAGCAGCTCTCGGGGGAAGTCCCCCTATGGCTACACCTTC. The V call is TRBV5-1, the J call TRBJ1-2, with D perhaps TRBD1 (5 bases). This CDR3 spans 15 amino acids. CDR1 SGHRS and CDR2 YFSETQ come from the germline V gene. Between the trimmed V and J ends, which lost 3 bases and 4 bases, there was a span of 16 bases. The entire variable domain, with the rest obtained from reference TRBV5-1 and TRBJ1-2, is as follows: KAGVTQTPRYLIKTRGQQVTLSCSPISGHRSVSWYQQTPGQGLQFLFEYFSETQRNKGNFPGRFSGRQFSNSRSEMNVSTLELGDSALYLCASSSRGKSPYGYTFGSGTRLTVV.

This clone was observed a handful of times. The rearrangement joins TRBV2 to TRBJ2-7; no reliable D call. The V gene's germline CDR1 is SNHLY and CDR2 FYNNEI. V gave up 8 bases and J gave up 5 bases, with 13 bases separating them. The CDR3 contains 12 residues. This chain's CDR3 is CASLQTRDEQYF. CDR3 nucleotides: TGTGCCAGCTTACAGACTCGGGACGAGCAGTACTTC.

V is TRBV25-1 and J is TRBJ2-3; 11 nucleotides agree with TRBD2. CDR1 is MGHDK and CDR2 is SYGVNS in the germline V gene. J gave up 2 bases and V 1 base, and 5 bases lay outside the gene matches. CDR3 length equals 17 residues. CDR3 bases: TGTGCCAGCAGTGAATCCCTACTAGCGGGGGCCACAGATACGCAGTATTTT. Translated: CASSESLLAGATDTQYF. Full variable domain (remainder filled in from reference TRBV25-1 and TRBJ2-3): EADIYQTPRYLVIGTGKKITLECSQTMGHDKMYWYQQDPGMELHLIHYSYGVNSTEKGDLSSESTVSRIRTEHFPLTLESARPSHTSQYLCASSESLLAGATDTQYFGPGTRLTVL.

CDR3 coding DNA: TGTGCCAGCTCACCAGTGGATGGCTATGGCTACACCTTC. It is translated as CASSPVDGYGYTF. V is TRBV18 and J is TRBJ1-2; D not certain. The germline CDR1 and CDR2 sequences are KGHSH and LQKENI. V dropped 2 bases and J dropped 4 bases, with 8 bases sitting between them. This CDR3 is built from 13 residues.

The chain joins TRBV6-1 to TRBJ1-1, with 11 bases lining up with TRBD1. V shed 0 bases, J shed 6 bases, and the junction held 6 bases outside the gene matches. Germline assignment: CDR1 MNHNS and CDR2 SASEGT. The CDR3 is 16 residues long. The CDR3 region is CASSEATGTGGAEAFF. In DNA, the CDR3 is TGTGCCAGCAGTGAAGCTACCGGGACAGGGGGAGCTGAAGCTTTCTTT.

The V call is TRBV2, the J call TRBJ1-4; D is ambiguous. The V end was cut by 8 bases, the J end by 8 bases, with 12 bases between. This CDR3 has 12 amino acids. CDR1 and CDR2 from the germline V gene are SNHLY and FYNNEI. CDR3 region: CASGGREEKLFF. The CDR3 coding sequence is TGTGCCAGCGGAGGCAGAGAGGAAAAACTGTTTTTT.

The chain employs TRBV7-8 and TRBJ1-6, with 8 bases matching TRBD1. V was clipped by 1 base and J by 3 bases; unmatched bases: 8. Germline V lookup: CDR1 SGHVS, CDR2 FQNEAQ. The CDR3 is 18 residues long. The CDR3: CASSLGARGRRYNSPLHF. CDR3 sequence (DNA): TGTGCCAGCAGCTTAGGTGCCAGGGGGCGCCGCTATAATTCACCCCTCCACTTT.